One and the same sample provided the 10 T cell receptor beta chains below, sequenced in a study of cytomegalovirus exposure and HLA in healthy donors. The PCR used 60 Vbeta and 13 Jbeta primers. The assay was immunoSEQ multiplex PCR, and TCRdb's table has in-frame clones only and misses some. The sample shows 100,000 to 150,000 clones, approximately 72% of them seen only once. Sample: PBMCs. These receptors originate from a human donor in good health.

The sample holds one count of this clone. The sample contains more than one DNA sequence encoding this CDR3. The chain recombines TRBV5-1 with TRBJ2-2, with 8 bases aligning to TRBD1. The CDR3 consists of 17 residues. CDR1 and CDR2 from the germline V gene are SGHRS and YFSETQ. V trimming: 1 base; J trimming: 2 bases; junction bases outside the gene matches: 7. The CDR3 DNA reads as TGCGCCAGCAGCTTGAGGTCAGGGGGCGCAAACACCGGGGAGCTGTTTTTT. Protein: CASSLRSGGANTGELFF.

This clone was seen once. The chain is built from TRBV21-1 and TRBJ2-5; TRBD2 is the table's D call, not checked against the DNA. TRBV21-1 corresponds to a pseudogene. The CDR3 consists of 16 residues. CDR3 in DNA: TGTGCCAGCAGCAATAACGGACCCCCGGGGCAAGAGACCCAGTACTTC. Translated: CASSNNGPPGQETQYF.

V is TRBV7-9 and J is TRBJ1-4, with a weak D call TRBD1 (5 bases). The CDR3 is made up of 14 amino acids. V was shortened by 1 base and J by 13 bases, with 16 bases between the two germline ends. Germline-derived CDR1 and CDR2 are SEHNR and FQNEAQ (reference sequence). The CDR3 DNA is TGTGCCAGCAGCTTAGGACAGAGTAATGTCGGACTGTTTTTT. It encodes CASSLGQSNVGLFF.

The table lists this clone with a few counts. The chain uses TRBV5-6 and TRBJ1-4, with TRBD1 identical over 9 bases. From germline, CDR1 is SGHDT and CDR2 YYEEEE. The CDR3 is made up of 15 amino acids. J was trimmed by 7 bases and V by 3 bases; bases with no gene match: 7. The CDR3 reads CASSSHGTGSEKLFF. The CDR3 DNA reads TGTGCCAGCAGCTCTCACGGGACAGGGAGTGAAAAACTGTTTTTT. The whole variable domain, remainder taken from reference TRBV5-6 and TRBJ1-4, is DAGVTQSPTHLIKTRGQQVTLRCSPKSGHDTVSWYQQALGQGPQFIFQYYEEEERQRGNFPDRFSGHQFPNYSSELNVNALLLGDSALYLCASSSHGTGSEKLFFGSGTQLSVL.

This clone was seen once. The chain links TRBV19 to TRBJ2-2, with 11 bases fitting TRBD2. This CDR3 is built from 18 residues. Germline CDR1 and CDR2: LNHDA and SQIVND (reference sequence). The V gene end was trimmed by 3 bases and the J gene end by 2 bases; junction bases not matched to a gene: 8. The CDR3 region has the DNA TGTGCCAGTAGTATTCTAGCGGGGGGCCTCTCAAACACCGGGGAGCTGTTTTTT. It codes for CASSILAGGLSNTGELFF.

The V and J genes are TRBV5-3 and TRBJ2-1, with 11 bases matching TRBD1. Being an ORF, TRBV5-3 has a function that is uncertain. V lost 0 bases to trimming and J lost 0 bases; unmatched junction nucleotides: 8. The CDR3 has 19 amino acids. CDR3 residues: CARSLARDRGCSSYNEQFF. CDR3 bases: TGTGCCAGAAGCTTGGCCCGGGACAGGGGGTGTAGCTCCTACAATGAGCAGTTCTTC.

The rearrangement uses TRBV6-1 and TRBJ2-3, with D perhaps matching TRBD1 (6 bases). V lost 2 bases and J lost 4, with 13 bases in between. Germline lookup yields CDR1 MNHNS and CDR2 SASEGT. The CDR3 totals 15 residues. The CDR3 coding sequence is TGTGCCAGCAGTGAAACAGGGAGTTTTGCAGATACGCAGTATTTT. Translation gives CASSETGSFADTQYF.

This clone has a single count. The rearrangement links TRBV11-1 to TRBJ2-5; perhaps TRBD1 as D (6 bases). The DNA end is more similar to TRBJ2-7, so the J call may be wrong. CDR1 is SGHAT, CDR2 FQDESV, per germline (reference sequence). The CDR3 totals 13 residues. The CDR3 loop reads CASQTPGVYEQYF. In nucleotides, the CDR3 is TGTGCCAGCCAAACCCCAGGGGTCTACGAGCAGTACTTC.

V gene TRBV21-1 combines with J gene TRBJ1-2. TRBV21-1 is listed as a pseudogene. This CDR3 is built from 14 residues. CDR3 nucleotides: TGTGCCAGCAACGAGCGGGTTTGGAAAGATGGCTACACCTTC. Encoded protein: CASNERVWKDGYTF.

This CDR3 reads CASRRSGQGNYGYTF. The CDR3 nucleotides read TGTGCCAGCAGACGCTCGGGACAGGGGAACTATGGCTACACCTTC. The rearrangement joins TRBV28 to TRBJ1-2, with 10 bases lining up with TRBD1. Looked up from germline, CDR1 is MDHEN and CDR2 is SYDVKM. The CDR3 runs to 15 residues. V trimming: 6 bases; J trimming: 2 bases; junction bases outside the gene matches: 6.